This TCR beta chain was obtained from a study of T cell responses to AZD1222 COVID-19 vaccine. Study-wide points: Baseline seropositivity characterized only a handful of AZD1222 recipients. In a largely white British group with more females than males, clonal diversity was possibly underestimated. Epitopes outside B.1.351 and B.1.1.7 mutated regions reportedly drew nearly half of spike TCRs.

The CDR3 has 16 residues. Germline CDR1 LNHNV, CDR2 YYDKDF (reference sequence). Trimming at V came to 4 bases and at J to 7 bases, leaving 7 bases not matched to a gene. About this clone: The target antigen is unknown.

Method: immunoSEQ multiplex PCR; TCRdb's copy keeps in-frame clones and lacks some. The sample yields 120,000 or so clones, 81% seen once. The TCR was taken from an adult in good health. The sequencing here drew on peripheral blood, taken on day 0 of AZD1222 vaccination. J is TRBJ2-1 and V is TRBV15; 13 bases agree with TRBD2. In nucleotides, the CDR3 is TGTGCCACCAGCACCGGACTAGCGGGAGTCCAGAATGAGCAGTTCTTC. Its translation: CATSTGLAGVQNEQFF.